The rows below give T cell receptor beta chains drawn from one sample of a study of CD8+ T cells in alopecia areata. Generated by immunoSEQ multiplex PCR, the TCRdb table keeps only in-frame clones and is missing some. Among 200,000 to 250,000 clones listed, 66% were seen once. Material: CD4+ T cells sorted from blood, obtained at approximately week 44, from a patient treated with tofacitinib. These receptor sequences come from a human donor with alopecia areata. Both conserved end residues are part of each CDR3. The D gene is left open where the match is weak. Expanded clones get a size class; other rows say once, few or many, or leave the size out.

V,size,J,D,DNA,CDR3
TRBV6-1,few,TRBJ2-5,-,TGTGCCAGCAGTGCCATACAAGAGACCCAGTACTTC,CASSAIQETQYF
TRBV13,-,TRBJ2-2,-,TGTGCCAGCAGCTCCGCCCCAGGGTTCGCCGGGGAGCTGTTTTTT,CASSSAPGFAGELFF
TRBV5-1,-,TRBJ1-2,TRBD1,TGCGCCAGCAGCTTGGGGGACAGCCGCGCTAACTATGGCTACACCTTC,CASSLGDSRANYGYTF
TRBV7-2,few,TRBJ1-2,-,TGTGCCAGCAGCTTAGTGACCCTGGATGGCTACACCTTC,CASSLVTLDGYTF
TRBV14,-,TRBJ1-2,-,TGTGCCAGCAGCGACCGAGGGGGCTACACCTTC,CASSDRGGYTF
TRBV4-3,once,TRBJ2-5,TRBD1,TGCGCCAGCAGCCCAGGGGGACAGGGAAGAGAGACCCAGTACTTC,CASSPGGQGRETQYF
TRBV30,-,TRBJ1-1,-,TGTGCCTGGAGTTGGCATAAGAACACTGAAGCTTTCTTT,CAWSWHKNTEAFF
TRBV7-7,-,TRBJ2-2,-,TGTGCCAGCAGCTTAGTCTCAGGGACCGGGGAGCTGTTTTTT,CASSLVSGTGELFF
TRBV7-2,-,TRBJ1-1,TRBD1,TGTGCCAGCAGTTACAGGGGGTTGAACACTGAAGCTTTCTTT,CASSYRGLNTEAFF
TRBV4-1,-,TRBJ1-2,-,TGCGCCAGCAGCCAACGGGGGGCGGATGGCTACACCTTC,CASSQRGADGYTF
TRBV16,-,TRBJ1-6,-,TGTGCCAGCAGCCAATCGAAGGGACTCTATAATTCACCCCTCCACTTT,CASSQSKGLYNSPLHF
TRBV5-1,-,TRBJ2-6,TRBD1,TGCGCCAGCAGCCCGGACAGGGGCCTAATACTGACTTTC,CASSPDRGLILTF
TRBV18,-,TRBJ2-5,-,TGTGCCAGCTCACCAGGGGCGGAGAAAGAGACCCAGTACTTC,CASSPGAEKETQYF
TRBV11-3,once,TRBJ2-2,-,TGTGCCAGCGCCGTCGGCCAGTCAATAGCCGGGGAGCTGTTTTTT,CASAVGQSIAGELFF
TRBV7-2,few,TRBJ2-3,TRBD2,TGTGCCAGCAGCCCCACGGGGGGGCCCGCCGATACGCAGTATTTT,CASSPTGGPADTQYF
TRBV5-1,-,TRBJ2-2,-,TGCGCCAGCAGCTTGTCAGGCAAGAACACCGGGGAGCTGTTTTTT,CASSLSGKNTGELFF
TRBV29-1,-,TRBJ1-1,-,TGCAGCGTTGGTGCTGGGGGGAACACTGAAGCTTTCTTT,CSVGAGGNTEAFF
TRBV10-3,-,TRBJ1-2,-,TGTGCCATCAGTGAGTCGGTCAGGGTCTATGGCTACACCTTC,CAISESVRVYGYTF
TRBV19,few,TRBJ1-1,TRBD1,TGTGCCAGTAGTCTCACAGGGGGTATCTCTGAAGCTTTCTTT,CASSLTGGISEAFF
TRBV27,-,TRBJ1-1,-,TGTGCCAGCAGTATGGGGGGCACGGGAGCTTTCTTT,CASSMGGTGAFF
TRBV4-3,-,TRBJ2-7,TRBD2,TGCGCCAGCAGCCCGGGACTAGCGGGCTACGAGCAGTACTTC,CASSPGLAGYEQYF
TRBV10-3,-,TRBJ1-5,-,TGTGCCATCAGTGAGTCTGGCAGGGGATATAGCAATCAGCCCCAGCATTTT,CAISESGRGYSNQPQHF
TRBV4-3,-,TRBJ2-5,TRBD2,TGCGCCAGCAGCCAAGAAGAGCGACTAGCCGAGACCCAGTACTTC,CASSQEERLAETQYF
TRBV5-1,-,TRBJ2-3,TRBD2,TGCGCCAGCAGCTGGTCGGGGGGAAGCACAGATACGCAGTATTTT,CASSWSGGSTDTQYF
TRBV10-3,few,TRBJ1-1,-,TGTGCCATCAGTGAGTCTCTTGGCAGGGGCGACACTGAAGCTTTCTTT,CAISESLGRGDTEAFF
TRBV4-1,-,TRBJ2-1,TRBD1,TGCGCCAGCAGCCAACCGGGACAGGGGAGAAATGAGCAGTTCTTC,CASSQPGQGRNEQFF
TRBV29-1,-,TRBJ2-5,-,TGCAGCGTTGCCAGGGACCCGGTCGGGGAGACCCAGTACTTC,CSVARDPVGETQYF
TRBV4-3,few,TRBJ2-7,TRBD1,TGCGCCAGCAGCCAAGAAGGCGACAGGGTCCAGCAGTACTTC,CASSQEGDRVQQYF
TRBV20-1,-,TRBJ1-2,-,TGCAGTGCTACCCGAATAGGGGGCTACACCTTC,CSATRIGGYTF
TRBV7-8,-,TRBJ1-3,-,TGTGCCAGCAGCTTAGTTCGTTTTTCTGCCTCTGGAAACACCATATATTTT,CASSLVRFSASGNTIYF
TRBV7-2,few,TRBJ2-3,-,TGTGCCAGCAGCCGACAGGCACAGACTAGATTGGAGGACCAGTATTTT,CASSRQAQTRLEDQYF
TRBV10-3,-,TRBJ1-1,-,TGTGCCATGGGAGGCACTGAAGCTTTCTTT,CAMGGTEAFF
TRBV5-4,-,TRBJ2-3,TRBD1,TGTGCCCTACGGACAGGGGCTAGCACAGATACGCAGTATTTT,CALRTGASTDTQYF
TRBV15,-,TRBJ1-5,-,TGTGCCACCAGCTTAACCCCGAAAGACTACAATCAGCCCCAGCATTTT,CATSLTPKDYNQPQHF
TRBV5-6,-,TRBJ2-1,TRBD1,TGTGCCAGCAGCCCCGGGACAGGGGAAGAGCAGTTCTTC,CASSPGTGEEQFF
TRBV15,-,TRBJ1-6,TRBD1,TGTGCCACCAGCAGACCGGCAGGGGGTAATTCACCCCTCCACTTT,CATSRPAGGNSPLHF
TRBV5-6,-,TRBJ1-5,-,TGTGCCAGCAGCTTGCTTATGAGCAATCAGCCCCAGCATTTT,CASSLLMSNQPQHF
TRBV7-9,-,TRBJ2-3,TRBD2,TGTGCCAGCAGCTTCGGACTAGCGGGGGGCACAGATACGCAGTATTTT,CASSFGLAGGTDTQYF
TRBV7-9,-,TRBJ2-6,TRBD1,TGTGCCAGCAGCCGGGACAGTCACTCTGGGGCCAACGTCCTGACTTTC,CASSRDSHSGANVLTF
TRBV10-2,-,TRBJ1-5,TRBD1,TGCGCCAGCAGTGACTTACCAGAGACAGGGTATGAAAATCAGCCCCAGCATTTT,CASSDLPETGYENQPQHF
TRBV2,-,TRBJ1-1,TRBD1,TGTGCCAGCAGTTATGACAGGGGGAACACTGAAGCTTTCTTT,CASSYDRGNTEAFF
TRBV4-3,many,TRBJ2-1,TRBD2,TGCGCCAGCAGCCAAGAGCTAGCGGGGGGGCAGTTCTTC,CASSQELAGGQFF
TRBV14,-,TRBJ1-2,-,TGTGCCAGCAGTTCCGGGGTCGGACCGTCGTGGGTTGGCTACACCTTC,CASSSGVGPSWVGYTF
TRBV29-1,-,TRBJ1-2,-,TGCAGCGTCGATGGGGGGGCAGATGGCTACACCTTC,CSVDGGADGYTF
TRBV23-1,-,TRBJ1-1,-,TGCGCCAGCAGTCTACAGGGTCTCGATTTCTTT,CASSLQGLDFF
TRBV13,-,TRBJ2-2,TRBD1,TGTGCCAGCAGCTCCGACAGGGCCGGGGAGCTGTTTTTT,CASSSDRAGELFF
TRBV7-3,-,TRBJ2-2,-,TGTGCCAGCAGCTCCCGGAAGGGGAACACCGGGGAGCTGTTTTTT,CASSSRKGNTGELFF
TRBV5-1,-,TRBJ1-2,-,TGCGCCAGCAGCATAACGGGGGGCTATGGCTACACCTTC,CASSITGGYGYTF
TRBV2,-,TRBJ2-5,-,TGTGCCAGCAGACCCGCCCCTCGGGGGACTGAAGAGACCCAGTACTTC,CASRPAPRGTEETQYF
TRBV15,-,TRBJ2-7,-,TGTGCCACCAGCAGGGTACTTACGGGCGAGCAGTACTTC,CATSRVLTGEQYF
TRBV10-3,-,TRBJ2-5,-,TGTGCCATCAGTGTGGGGCAGCGGGAGACCCAGTACTTC,CAISVGQRETQYF
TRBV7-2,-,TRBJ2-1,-,TGTGCCAGCAGCTTAGCAAATGAGCAGTTCTTC,CASSLANEQFF